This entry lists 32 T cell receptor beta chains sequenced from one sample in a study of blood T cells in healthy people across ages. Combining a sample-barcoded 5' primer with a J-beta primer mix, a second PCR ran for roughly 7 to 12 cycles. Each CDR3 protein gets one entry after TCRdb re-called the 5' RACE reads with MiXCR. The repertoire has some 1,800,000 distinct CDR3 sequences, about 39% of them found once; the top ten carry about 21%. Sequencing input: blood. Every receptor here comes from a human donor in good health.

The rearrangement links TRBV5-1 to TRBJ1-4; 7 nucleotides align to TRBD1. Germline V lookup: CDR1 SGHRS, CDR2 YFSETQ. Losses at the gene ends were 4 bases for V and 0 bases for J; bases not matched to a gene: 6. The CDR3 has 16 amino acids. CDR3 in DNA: TGCGCCAGCAGCCAAGGGACAGCTGCAACTAATGAAAAACTGTTTTTT. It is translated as CASSQGTAATNEKLFF.

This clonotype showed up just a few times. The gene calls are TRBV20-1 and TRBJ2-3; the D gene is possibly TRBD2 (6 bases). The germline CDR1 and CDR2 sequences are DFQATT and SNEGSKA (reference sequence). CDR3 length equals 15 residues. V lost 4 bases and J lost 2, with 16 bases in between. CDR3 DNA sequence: TGCAGTGCTAATTACCGGGACTCCTACACAGATACGCAGTATTTT. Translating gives CSANYRDSYTDTQYF.

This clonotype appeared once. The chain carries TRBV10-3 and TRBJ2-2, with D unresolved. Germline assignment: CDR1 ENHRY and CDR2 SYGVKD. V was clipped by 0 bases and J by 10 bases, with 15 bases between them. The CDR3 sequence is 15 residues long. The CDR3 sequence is CAISESSLPGKELFF. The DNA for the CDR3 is TGTGCCATCAGTGAGTCGAGCTTGCCCGGCAAGGAGCTGTTTTTT.

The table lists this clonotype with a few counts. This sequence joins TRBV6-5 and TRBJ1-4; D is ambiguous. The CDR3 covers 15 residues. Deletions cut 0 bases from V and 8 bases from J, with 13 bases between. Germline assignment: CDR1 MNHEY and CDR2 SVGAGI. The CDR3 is CASSYSGSGVEKLFF. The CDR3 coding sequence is TGTGCCAGCAGTTACTCGGGGAGCGGTGTCGAAAAACTGTTTTTT.

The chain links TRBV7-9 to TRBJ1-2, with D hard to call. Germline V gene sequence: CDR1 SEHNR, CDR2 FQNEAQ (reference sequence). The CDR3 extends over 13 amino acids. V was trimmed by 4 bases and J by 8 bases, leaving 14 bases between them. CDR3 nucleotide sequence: TGTGCCAGCAGCTCGGTCCCCTCTCGGGGCTACACCTTC. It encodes CASSSVPSRGYTF.

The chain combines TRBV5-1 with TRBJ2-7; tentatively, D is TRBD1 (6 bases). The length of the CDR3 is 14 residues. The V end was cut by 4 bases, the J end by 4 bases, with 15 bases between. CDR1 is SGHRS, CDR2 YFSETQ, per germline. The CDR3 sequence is CASSQRTDWYEQYF. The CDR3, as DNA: TGCGCCAGCAGCCAAAGGACAGACTGGTACGAGCAGTACTTC.

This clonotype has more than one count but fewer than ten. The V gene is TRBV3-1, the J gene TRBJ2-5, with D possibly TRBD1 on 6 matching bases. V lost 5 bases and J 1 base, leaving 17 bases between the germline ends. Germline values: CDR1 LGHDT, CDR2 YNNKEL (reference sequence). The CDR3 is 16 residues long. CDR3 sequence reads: CASSSLRDNRQETQYF. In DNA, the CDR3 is TGTGCCAGCAGCAGTTTAAGGGACAATCGCCAAGAGACCCAGTACTTC.

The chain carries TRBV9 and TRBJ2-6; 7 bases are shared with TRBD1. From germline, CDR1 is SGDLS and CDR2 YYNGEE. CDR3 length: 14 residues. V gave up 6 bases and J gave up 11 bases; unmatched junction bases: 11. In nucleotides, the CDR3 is TGTGCCAGCACCCGAACAGGGGTCCTCGACGTCCTGACTTTC. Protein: CASTRTGVLDVLTF.

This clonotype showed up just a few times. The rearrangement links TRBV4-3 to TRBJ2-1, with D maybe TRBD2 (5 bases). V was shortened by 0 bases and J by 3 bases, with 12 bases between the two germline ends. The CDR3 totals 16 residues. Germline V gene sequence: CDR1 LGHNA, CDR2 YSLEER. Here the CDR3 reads CASSQEVGNFYNEQFF. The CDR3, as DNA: TGCGCCAGCAGCCAAGAAGTCGGGAACTTCTACAATGAGCAGTTCTTC.

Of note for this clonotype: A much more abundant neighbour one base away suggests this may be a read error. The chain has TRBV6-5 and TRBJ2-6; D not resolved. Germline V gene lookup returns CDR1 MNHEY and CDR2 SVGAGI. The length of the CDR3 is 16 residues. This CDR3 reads CVSSKRSVSGANVLTF. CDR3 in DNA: TGTGTCAGCAGCAAACGGTCGGTCTCTGGGGCCAACGTCCTGACTTTC.

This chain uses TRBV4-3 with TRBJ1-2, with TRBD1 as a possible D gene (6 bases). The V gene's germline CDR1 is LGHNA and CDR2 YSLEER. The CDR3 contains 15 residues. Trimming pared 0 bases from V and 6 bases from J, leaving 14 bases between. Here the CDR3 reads CASSQDVYRENGYTF. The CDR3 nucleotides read TGCGCCAGCAGCCAAGATGTCTACAGGGAAAATGGCTACACCTTC.

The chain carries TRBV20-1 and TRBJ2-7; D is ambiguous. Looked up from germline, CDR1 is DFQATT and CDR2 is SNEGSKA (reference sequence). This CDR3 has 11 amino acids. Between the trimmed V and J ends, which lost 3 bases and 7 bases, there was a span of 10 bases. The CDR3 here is CSASNTREQYF. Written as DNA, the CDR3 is TGCAGTGCTAGTAACACCAGGGAGCAGTACTTC.

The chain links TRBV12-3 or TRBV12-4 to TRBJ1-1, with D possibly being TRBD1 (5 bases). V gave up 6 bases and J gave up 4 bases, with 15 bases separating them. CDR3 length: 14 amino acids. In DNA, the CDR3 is TGTGCCAGCAGAGCTCAGGGCTGGGGCACTGAAGCTTTCTTT. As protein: CASRAQGWGTEAFF.

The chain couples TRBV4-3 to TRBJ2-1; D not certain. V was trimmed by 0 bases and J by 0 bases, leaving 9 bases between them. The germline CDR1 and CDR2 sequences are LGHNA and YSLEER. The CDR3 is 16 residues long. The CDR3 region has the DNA TGCGCCAGCAGCCAAGATTTTCCCAGCTCCTACAATGAGCAGTTCTTC. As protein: CASSQDFPSSYNEQFF.

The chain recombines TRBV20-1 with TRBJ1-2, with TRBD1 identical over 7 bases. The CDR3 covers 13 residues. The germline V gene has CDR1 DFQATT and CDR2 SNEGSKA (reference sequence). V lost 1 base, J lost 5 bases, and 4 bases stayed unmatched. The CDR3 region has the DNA TGCAGTGCTAGAGGGGGACAGATTTATGGCTACACCTTC. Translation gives CSARGGQIYGYTF.

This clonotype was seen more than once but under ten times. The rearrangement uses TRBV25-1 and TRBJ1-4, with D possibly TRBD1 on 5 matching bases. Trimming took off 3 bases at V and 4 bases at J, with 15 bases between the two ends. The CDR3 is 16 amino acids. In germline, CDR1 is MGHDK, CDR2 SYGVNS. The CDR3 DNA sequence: TGTGCCAGCAGTGACTTGGGGACCTCGGGTAATGAAAAACTGTTTTTT. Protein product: CASSDLGTSGNEKLFF.

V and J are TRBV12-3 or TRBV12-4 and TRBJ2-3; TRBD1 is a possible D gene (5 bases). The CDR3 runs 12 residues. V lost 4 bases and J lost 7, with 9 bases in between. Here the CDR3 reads CASSSTDYTQYF. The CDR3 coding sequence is TGTGCCAGCAGTTCGACAGACTATACGCAGTATTTT.

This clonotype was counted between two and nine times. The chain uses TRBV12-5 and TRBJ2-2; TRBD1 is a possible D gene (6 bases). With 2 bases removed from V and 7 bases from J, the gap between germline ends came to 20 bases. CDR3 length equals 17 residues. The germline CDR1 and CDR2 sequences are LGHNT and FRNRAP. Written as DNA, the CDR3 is TGTGCTAGTGGTTTGTTTGACGGGACACGGGTTAACGGGGAGCTGTTTTTT. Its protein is CASGLFDGTRVNGELFF.

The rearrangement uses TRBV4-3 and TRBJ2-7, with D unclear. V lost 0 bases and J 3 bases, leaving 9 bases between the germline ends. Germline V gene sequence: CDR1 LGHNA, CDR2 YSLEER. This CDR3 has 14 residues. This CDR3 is CASSQEALFYEQYF. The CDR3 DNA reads TGCGCCAGCAGCCAAGAGGCACTTTTCTACGAGCAGTACTTC.

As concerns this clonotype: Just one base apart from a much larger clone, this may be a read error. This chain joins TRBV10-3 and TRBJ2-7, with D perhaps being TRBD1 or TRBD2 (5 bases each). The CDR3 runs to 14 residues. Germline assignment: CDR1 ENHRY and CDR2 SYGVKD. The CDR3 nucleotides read TGTGCCATCAGGTCTACCGGGACCTCCTGCGAGCAGTACTTC. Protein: CAIRSTGTSCEQYF.

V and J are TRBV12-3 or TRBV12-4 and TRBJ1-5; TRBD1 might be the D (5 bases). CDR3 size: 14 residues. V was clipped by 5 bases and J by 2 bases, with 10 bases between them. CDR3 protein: CASSQGIRNQPQHF. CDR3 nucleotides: TGTGCCAGCAGTCAGGGTATTCGCAATCAGCCCCAGCATTTT.

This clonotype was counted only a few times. The CDR3 DNA follows: TGTGCCAGCAGTTATCGTAGTGAAGCTTTCTTT. Translation: CASSYRSEAFF. V usage is TRBV6-5 and J usage is TRBJ1-1; D remains ambiguous. The CDR3 has 11 residues. CDR1 is MNHEY, CDR2 SVGAGI, per germline. Trimming removed 3 bases at V and 7 bases at J, with 6 bases between.

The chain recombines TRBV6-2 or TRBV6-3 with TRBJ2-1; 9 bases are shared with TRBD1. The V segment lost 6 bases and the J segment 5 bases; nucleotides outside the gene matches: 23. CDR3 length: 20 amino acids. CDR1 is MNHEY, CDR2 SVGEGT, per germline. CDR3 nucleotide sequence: TGTGCCAGCAGACCCCATGGACAGGGGAGTAAGCGGGGAGACAACAATGAGCAGTTCTTC. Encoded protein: CASRPHGQGSKRGDNNEQFF.

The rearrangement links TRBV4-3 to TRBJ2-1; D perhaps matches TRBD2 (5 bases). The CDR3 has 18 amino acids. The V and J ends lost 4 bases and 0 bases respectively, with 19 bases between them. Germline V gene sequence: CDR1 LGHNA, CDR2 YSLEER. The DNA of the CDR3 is TGCGCCAGCAGCCCCCGGGCTCCACCCGGGATCTCCTACAATGAGCAGTTCTTC. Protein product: CASSPRAPPGISYNEQFF.

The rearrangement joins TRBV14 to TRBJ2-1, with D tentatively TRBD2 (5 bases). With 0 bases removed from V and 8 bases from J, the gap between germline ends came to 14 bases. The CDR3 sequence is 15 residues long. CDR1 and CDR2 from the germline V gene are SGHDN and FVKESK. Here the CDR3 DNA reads TGTGCCAGCAGCCAAGACGGACTCAGCCGGGATGAGCAGTTCTTC. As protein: CASSQDGLSRDEQFF.

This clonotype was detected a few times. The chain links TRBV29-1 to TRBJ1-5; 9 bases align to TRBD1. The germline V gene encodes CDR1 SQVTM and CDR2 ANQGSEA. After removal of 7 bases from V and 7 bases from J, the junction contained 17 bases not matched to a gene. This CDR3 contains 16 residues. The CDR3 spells CSAKTGGAGGGQPQHF. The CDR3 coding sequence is TGCAGCGCGAAGACAGGGGGTGCCGGCGGCGGGCAGCCCCAGCATTTT. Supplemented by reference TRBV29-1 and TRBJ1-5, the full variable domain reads SAVISQKPSRDICQRGTSLTIQCQVDSQVTMMFWYRQQPGQSLTLIATANQGSEATYESGFVIDKFPISRPNLTFSTLTVSNMSPEDSSIYLCSAKTGGAGGGQPQHFGDGTRLSIL.

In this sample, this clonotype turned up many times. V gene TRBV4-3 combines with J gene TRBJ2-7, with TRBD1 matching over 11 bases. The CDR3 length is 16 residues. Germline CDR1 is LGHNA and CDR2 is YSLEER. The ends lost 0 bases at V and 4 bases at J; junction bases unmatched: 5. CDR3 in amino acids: CASSQDTGTGGYEQYF. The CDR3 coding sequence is TGCGCCAGCAGCCAAGACACGGGGACAGGGGGTTACGAGCAGTACTTC.

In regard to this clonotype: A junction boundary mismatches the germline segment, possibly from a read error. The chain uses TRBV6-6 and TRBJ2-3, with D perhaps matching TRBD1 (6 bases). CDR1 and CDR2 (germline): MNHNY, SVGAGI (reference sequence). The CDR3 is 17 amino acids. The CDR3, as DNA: TGTGTCAGCAGTTACTCGGTGGACAGACACAAGACAGATACGCAGTATTTT. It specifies CVSSYSVDRHKTDTQYF.

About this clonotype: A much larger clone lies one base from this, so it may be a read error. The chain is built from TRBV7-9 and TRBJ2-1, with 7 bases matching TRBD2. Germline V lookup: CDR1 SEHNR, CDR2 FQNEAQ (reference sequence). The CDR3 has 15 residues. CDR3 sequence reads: CASGLNWGGYNEQFF. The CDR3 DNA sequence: TGTGCCAGCGGCTTAAATTGGGGGGGCTACAATGAGCAGTTCTTC.

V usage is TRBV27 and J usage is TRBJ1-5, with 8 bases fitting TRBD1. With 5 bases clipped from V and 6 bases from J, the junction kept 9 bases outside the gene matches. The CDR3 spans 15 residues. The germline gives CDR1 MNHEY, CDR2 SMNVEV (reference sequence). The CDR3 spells CASSAGGAGSQPQHF. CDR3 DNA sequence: TGTGCCAGCAGTGCAGGGGGCGCCGGGTCTCAGCCCCAGCATTTT.

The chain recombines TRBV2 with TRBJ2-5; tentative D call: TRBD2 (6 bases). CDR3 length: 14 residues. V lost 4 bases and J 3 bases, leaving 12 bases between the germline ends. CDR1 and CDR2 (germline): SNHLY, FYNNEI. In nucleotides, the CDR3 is TGTGCCAGCAGTGCTCAGGGAGGAGAAGAGACCCAGTACTTC. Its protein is CASSAQGGEETQYF.

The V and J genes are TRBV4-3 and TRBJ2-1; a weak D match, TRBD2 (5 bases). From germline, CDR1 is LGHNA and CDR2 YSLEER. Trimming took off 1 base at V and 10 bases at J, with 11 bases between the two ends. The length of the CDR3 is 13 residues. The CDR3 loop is CASSQGYGEEQFF. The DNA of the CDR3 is TGCGCCAGCAGCCAAGGGTACGGGGAGGAGCAGTTCTTC.